This TCR beta chain comes out of a study of CD8 T cells in ankylosing spondylitis. CDR3 length equals 17 residues. The germline V and J ends were trimmed by 5 bases and 1 base, with 18 bases remaining between them. Looked up from germline, CDR1 is SEHNR and CDR2 is FQNEAQ (reference sequence). TCRdb passed the 5' RACE reads through MiXCR, listing each CDR3 protein once. The table includes under 130,000 distinct CDR3 sequences, about 24% detected once. Material: synovial fluid, either unsorted or a sorted T cell fraction (not recorded which). The chain employs TRBV7-9 and TRBJ2-1; the D gene is possibly TRBD2 (5 bases). This receptor was identified in a male donor with ankylosing spondylitis. CDR3 sequence reads: CASSAVRLGVSYNEQFF. CDR3 DNA: TGTGCCAGCAGCGCAGTCCGCCTGGGAGTATCCTACAATGAGCAGTTCTTC.